The clone carrying this T cell receptor (beta chain) was seen a few times. Specified time point: sample taken at primary tumor resection. In each case, whole RNA from tumor, nontumor lung or frozen PBMC was sequenced unsorted. Around 68 TRACERx patients with early, untreated non-small cell lung cancer donated samples. Germline loops: CDR1 SGHTA, CDR2 FQGTGA. The CDR3 loop spans 14 amino acids. Trimming shortened V by 5 bases and J by 4 bases, and 12 bases separated the two germline ends. This entry belongs to a study of spatial heterogeneity in lung cancer. Carried by each TCR cDNA molecule was a unique molecular identifier. TCRdb re-called the 5' RACE reads with MiXCR, one entry per CDR3 protein. This repertoire shows tens of thousands of distinct CDR3 sequences, about 12% found once; its top ten account for 35% to 45%.

The V call is TRBV7-3, the J call TRBJ2-1; TRBD2 might be the D (6 bases). Sequencing was performed on PBMCs, taken at surgery. The receptor's source is a male donor with early-stage non-small cell lung cancer. Here the CDR3 DNA reads TGTGCCAGCAGCCCCCCCGGGAGATACAATGAGCAGTTCTTC. This encodes CASSPPGRYNEQFF.